This T cell receptor beta chain was observed in a study of Tregs in tolerant kidney transplant recipients. Findings of the study overall: Activated donor B cell expansion appeared to reveal the most relevant donor-specific TCRbeta repertoire.

V trimming: 8 bases; J trimming: 15 bases; junction bases outside the gene matches: 11. CDR1 is LNHDA, CDR2 SQIVND, per germline (reference sequence). This CDR3 is 12 amino acids long. The method was immunoSEQ multiplex PCR; TCRdb's version includes in-frame clones alone and lacks a portion of them. The sample lists fewer than 80,000 clones, 70% to 90% occurring once. In the case of this clone: Its antigen is as yet unknown.

This sample comprised CD4+ T cells from blood, obtained before the transplant. The rearrangement joins TRBV19 to TRBJ2-1; TRBD1 aligns across 9 bases. This receptor was obtained from a human donor who received a combined kidney and bone marrow transplant. The CDR3, as DNA: TGTGCCAGTGAAGCACAGGGGGCAGCGCGGTTCTTC. Amino acid sequence: CASEAQGAARFF. Using reference TRBV19 and TRBJ2-1 for the parts outside the CDR3, the full variable domain is DGGITQSPKYLFRKEGQNVTLSCEQNLNHDAMYWYRQDPGQGLRLIYYSQIVNDFQKGDIAEGYSVSREKKESFPLTVTSAQKNPTAFYLCASEAQGAARFFGPGTRLTVL.